These T cell receptor beta chains were read from a single sample in a study of low-dose radiotherapy and immunotherapy resistance in tumors. TCRdb re-analysed the reads in MiXCR, keeping a single row per CDR3 protein. The sample includes more than 90,000 distinct CDR3 sequences, about 20% of them seen just once. The sample in question was PBMCs, obtained after low-dose radiotherapy plus immunotherapy. Every receptor here comes from a male donor with prostate cancer. The CDR3 runs from the conserved cysteine through the conserved F or W. Each record gives: clone size, D gene, CDR3 length, J gene, V gene, CDR3 protein. The D gene is left open where the match is weak. Not every row has a clone size; where given, it reads once, few, many or a size class.

abundance: many
d_gene: TRBD2
len: 18
j_gene: TRBJ2-5
v_gene: TRBV3-1
CDR3aa: CASSSGTSGYWDEETQYF

abundance: many
d_gene: TRBD2
len: 15
j_gene: TRBJ2-3
v_gene: TRBV7-2
CDR3aa: CASSLHGGAGDTQYF

abundance: many
d_gene: NA
len: 14
j_gene: TRBJ2-1
v_gene: TRBV24-1
CDR3aa: CATSDWPRSDEQFF

abundance: many
d_gene: NA
len: 11
j_gene: TRBJ2-1
v_gene: TRBV19
CDR3aa: CASSNFDEQFF

abundance: NA
d_gene: TRBD1
len: 15
j_gene: TRBJ2-3
v_gene: TRBV24-1
CDR3aa: CATSLGQGSTDTQYF

abundance: many
d_gene: NA
len: 16
j_gene: TRBJ2-1
v_gene: TRBV4-1
CDR3aa: CASSQTQFRGAGEQFF

abundance: few
d_gene: TRBD1
len: 15
j_gene: TRBJ2-5
v_gene: TRBV28
CDR3aa: CASSATGGGKETQYF

abundance: many
d_gene: NA
len: 14
j_gene: TRBJ2-7
v_gene: TRBV7-9
CDR3aa: CASSLWGPGDEQYF

abundance: many
d_gene: TRBD2
len: 16
j_gene: TRBJ2-3
v_gene: TRBV24-1
CDR3aa: CATSDQRGGGSGTQYF

abundance: many
d_gene: NA
len: 15
j_gene: TRBJ2-5
v_gene: TRBV5-4
CDR3aa: CASTVSLSEQETQYF

abundance: many
d_gene: NA
len: 13
j_gene: TRBJ1-2
v_gene: TRBV29-1
CDR3aa: CSVDETLSYGYTF

abundance: many
d_gene: NA
len: 15
j_gene: TRBJ1-5
v_gene: TRBV6-2/TRBV6-3
CDR3aa: CASSSPRGSEQPQHF

abundance: many
d_gene: NA
len: 13
j_gene: TRBJ2-3
v_gene: TRBV13
CDR3aa: CASSQQGSDTQYF

abundance: many
d_gene: NA
len: 13
j_gene: TRBJ2-5
v_gene: TRBV5-5
CDR3aa: CASSLGGRETQYF

abundance: NA
d_gene: NA
len: 14
j_gene: TRBJ1-5
v_gene: TRBV6-5
CDR3aa: CASSPYGGDQPQHF

abundance: many
d_gene: NA
len: 19
j_gene: TRBJ1-3
v_gene: TRBV4-2
CDR3aa: CASSQDSQGSFTSGNTIYF

abundance: many
d_gene: NA
len: 13
j_gene: TRBJ2-5
v_gene: TRBV6-1
CDR3aa: CASSEDMQETQYF

abundance: many
d_gene: TRBD2
len: 15
j_gene: TRBJ2-3
v_gene: TRBV20-1
CDR3aa: CSARAGRGDTDTQYF

abundance: many
d_gene: NA
len: 14
j_gene: TRBJ1-1
v_gene: TRBV5-1
CDR3aa: CASSLTSANTEAFF

abundance: many
d_gene: NA
len: 15
j_gene: TRBJ2-5
v_gene: TRBV5-4
CDR3aa: CASSLDRGYKETQYF

abundance: many
d_gene: NA
len: 16
j_gene: TRBJ2-1
v_gene: TRBV2
CDR3aa: CASKLTGSSSYNEQFF

abundance: many
d_gene: TRBD2
len: 17
j_gene: TRBJ2-7
v_gene: TRBV23-1
CDR3aa: CASSQGTPGGGRYEQYF

abundance: many
d_gene: TRBD2
len: 14
j_gene: TRBJ2-7
v_gene: TRBV20-1
CDR3aa: CSARLAGTTYEQYF

abundance: many
d_gene: NA
len: 17
j_gene: TRBJ2-6
v_gene: TRBV19
CDR3aa: CASTFGLAYSGANVLTF

abundance: many
d_gene: NA
len: 15
j_gene: TRBJ1-3
v_gene: TRBV20-1
CDR3aa: CSARDVAGPRNTIYF

abundance: many
d_gene: TRBD1
len: 12
j_gene: TRBJ2-7
v_gene: TRBV6-2/TRBV6-3
CDR3aa: CASNRGDYEQYF

abundance: many
d_gene: NA
len: 14
j_gene: TRBJ2-7
v_gene: TRBV5-1
CDR3aa: CASSLTGTSYEQYF

abundance: NA
d_gene: NA
len: 15
j_gene: TRBJ1-1
v_gene: TRBV5-1
CDR3aa: CASSLDRRMNTEAFF

abundance: many
d_gene: TRBD1
len: 14
j_gene: TRBJ2-7
v_gene: TRBV11-2
CDR3aa: CASSGTGGPYEQYF

abundance: many
d_gene: TRBD2
len: 16
j_gene: TRBJ2-5
v_gene: TRBV7-3
CDR3aa: CASSYMAGGSLETQYF

abundance: NA
d_gene: NA
len: 14
j_gene: TRBJ1-1
v_gene: TRBV29-1
CDR3aa: CSVDKRPGNTEAFF

abundance: many
d_gene: TRBD2
len: 16
j_gene: TRBJ2-1
v_gene: TRBV20-1
CDR3aa: CSARDIKRGDYNEQFF

abundance: many
d_gene: NA
len: 17
j_gene: TRBJ2-7
v_gene: TRBV21-1
CDR3aa: CASPKPPLVAGGDEQYF

abundance: NA
d_gene: NA
len: 15
j_gene: TRBJ2-3
v_gene: TRBV6-2/TRBV6-3
CDR3aa: CASSRDLASTDTQYF

abundance: many
d_gene: TRBD2
len: 14
j_gene: TRBJ2-5
v_gene: TRBV3-1
CDR3aa: CASSHAGLAGGLYF

abundance: many
d_gene: NA
len: 12
j_gene: TRBJ2-2
v_gene: TRBV3-1
CDR3aa: CASSSITGELFF

abundance: NA
d_gene: NA
len: 15
j_gene: TRBJ2-1
v_gene: TRBV9
CDR3aa: CASSAVGPSDNEQFF

abundance: many
d_gene: NA
len: 15
j_gene: TRBJ1-1
v_gene: TRBV28
CDR3aa: CASRQGGGRFTEAFF

abundance: many
d_gene: NA
len: 15
j_gene: TRBJ2-7
v_gene: TRBV20-1
CDR3aa: CSARDPGASSYEQYF

abundance: many
d_gene: TRBD1
len: 17
j_gene: TRBJ2-7
v_gene: TRBV6-5
CDR3aa: CASSPSAIGTGVHEQYF

abundance: NA
d_gene: NA
len: 12
j_gene: TRBJ1-4
v_gene: TRBV6-5
CDR3aa: CASSSLGGKLFF

abundance: NA
d_gene: NA
len: 14
j_gene: TRBJ2-7
v_gene: TRBV12-5
CDR3aa: CASGLDREWDEQYF

abundance: many
d_gene: TRBD2
len: 14
j_gene: TRBJ2-1
v_gene: TRBV6-6
CDR3aa: CASSYSGLDGEQFF

abundance: NA
d_gene: NA
len: 16
j_gene: TRBJ2-5
v_gene: TRBV28
CDR3aa: CASRPGATFPHETQYF

abundance: many
d_gene: NA
len: 13
j_gene: TRBJ2-7
v_gene: TRBV6-2/TRBV6-3
CDR3aa: CASSDLGTYEQYF

abundance: NA
d_gene: NA
len: 14
j_gene: TRBJ1-4
v_gene: TRBV10-1
CDR3aa: CASRAPRVNEKLFF

abundance: many
d_gene: NA
len: 15
j_gene: TRBJ2-7
v_gene: TRBV2
CDR3aa: CASTPTRILPYEQYF

abundance: many
d_gene: TRBD1
len: 14
j_gene: TRBJ1-2
v_gene: TRBV13
CDR3aa: CASSLGTGDYGYTF